These 29 T cell receptor beta chains came from one sample sequenced in a study of OX40 agonist ivuxolimab in advanced cancers. Profiled with immunoSEQ multiplex PCR; TCRdb holds only in-frame clones, not every one. The sample includes around 88,000 clones, 92% of them seen just once. The sample was CD4+ or CD8+ T cells sorted from blood, taken in a trial of the OX40 agonist ivuxolimab. All receptors derive from an adult with an advanced solid tumor such as melanoma, head and neck, liver or kidney cancer.

This clone occurred once. The rearrangement uses TRBV18 and TRBJ2-7; 9 positions match TRBD2. CDR1 is KGHSH and CDR2 is LQKENI in the germline V gene. V gave up 6 bases and J gave up 3 bases; unmatched junction bases: 6. The CDR3 has 14 amino acids. CDR3 amino acids: CASSSGTSFYEQYF. The CDR3 bases are TGTGCCAGCTCTTCCGGGACTAGCTTCTACGAGCAGTACTTC.

This CDR3 is CASSLAGTEAFF. CDR3 coding DNA: TGTGCCAGCAGCTTAGCAGGCACTGAAGCTTTCTTT. The chain combines TRBV11-2 with TRBJ1-1; D is uncertain. The CDR3 is made up of 12 amino acids. V was trimmed by 1 base and J by 4 bases, leaving 4 bases between them. The germline V gene has CDR1 SGHAT and CDR2 FQNNGV. The variable domain in full, with the rest retrieved from reference TRBV11-2 and TRBJ1-1, is EAGVAQSPRYKIIEKRQSVAFWCNPISGHATLYWYQQILGQGPKLLIQFQNNGVVDDSQLPKDRFSAERLKGVDSTLKIQPAKLEDSAVYLCASSLAGTEAFFGQGTRLTVV.

CDR3 sequence: CASSVGVGLAGGPRDTQYF. In nucleotides, the CDR3 is TGTGCCAGCAGCGTAGGAGTGGGACTAGCGGGGGGGCCGAGGGATACGCAGTATTTT. J is TRBJ2-3 and V is TRBV9; 16 bases are shared with TRBD2. There are 19 residues in the CDR3. Germline CDR1 and CDR2: SGDLS and YYNGEE. The ends lost 0 bases at V and 6 bases at J; junction bases unmatched: 10.

This clone appeared once. The rearrangement joins TRBV7-9 to TRBJ2-3; 10 bases map to TRBD2. Germline V gives CDR1 SEHNR, CDR2 FQNEAQ (reference sequence). This CDR3 has 18 residues. J lost 5 bases, V lost 2 bases, and 13 bases had no gene match. In DNA, the CDR3 is TGTGCCAGCAGCTTACTTTCAGCGGGAGGGCTCAGGGGAGATACGCAGTATTTT. It encodes CASSLLSAGGLRGDTQYF.

V gene TRBV5-8 combines with J gene TRBJ1-1, with D maybe TRBD1 (5 bases). CDR1 is SGHTS and CDR2 is YDEGEE in the germline V gene. V lost 1 base to trimming and J lost 1 base, with 5 bases between them. CDR3 length equals 13 residues. The CDR3 coding sequence is TGTGCCAGCAGCTTGACAGGGAACACTGAAGCTTTCTTT. This gives the protein CASSLTGNTEAFF.

The chain recombines TRBV10-2 with TRBJ1-2; 10 bases are a match to TRBD1. The germline gives CDR1 WSHSY, CDR2 SAAADI. The junction had 6 bases not matched to a gene; V was cut back by 2 bases and J by 9 bases. The CDR3 totals 14 residues. In DNA, the CDR3 is TGCGCCAGCAGTGAGCCGGGACAGGGGAAGAGCTACACCTTC. Translating gives CASSEPGQGKSYTF.

This clone was seen once. The chain is built from TRBV7-8 and TRBJ1-2; D uncertain. V was clipped by 4 bases and J by 8 bases, with 8 bases between them. Per germline, CDR1 SGHVS and CDR2 FQNEAQ. This CDR3 contains 11 residues. As DNA, the CDR3 is TGTGCCAGCAGCTATCACGGGGGCTACACCTTC. Its translation: CASSYHGGYTF.

This chain connects TRBV4-1 to TRBJ2-7; D may be TRBD2 (5 bases). The CDR3 length is 14 residues. V lost 1 base, J lost 4 bases, and 11 bases lay in between. Germline lookup yields CDR1 MGHRA and CDR2 YSYEKL. The CDR3 DNA reads TGCGCCAGCAGCCAAGGCCTAGCAGAATACGAGCAGTACTTC. This translates into CASSQGLAEYEQYF.

This chain joins TRBV30 and TRBJ1-3; D is undetermined. Trimming pared 4 bases from V and 4 bases from J, leaving 5 bases between. Per germline, CDR1 GTSNPN and CDR2 SVGIG (reference sequence). The CDR3 consists of 11 residues. The CDR3: CAWTQGNTIYF. The CDR3 nucleotides are TGTGCCTGGACGCAAGGAAACACCATATATTTT.

This clone was picked up one time. This chain uses TRBV5-1 with TRBJ1-3; D possibly corresponds to TRBD1 (6 bases). V lost 4 bases and J lost 0, with 11 bases in between. Germline CDR1 SGHRS, CDR2 YFSETQ. The CDR3 is 15 residues long. The DNA of the CDR3 is TGCGCCAGCAGCCCACAGGGAAACTCTGGAAACACCATATATTTT. Translation: CASSPQGNSGNTIYF.

This sequence joins TRBV18 and TRBJ2-2; D may be TRBD1 or TRBD2 (5 bases each). V lost 6 bases and J lost 2, with 16 bases in between. Germline V gene data show CDR1 as KGHSH and CDR2 as LQKENI. CDR3 size: 16 residues. The DNA of the CDR3 is TGTGCCAGCTCTTTGACCGGGACGGATAACACCGGGGAGCTGTTTTTT. Residues: CASSLTGTDNTGELFF.

The chain is built from TRBV7-8 and TRBJ2-5, with D perhaps TRBD2 (6 bases). V was cut by 2 bases and J by 4 bases, with 14 bases left in between. The CDR3 extends over 15 amino acids. CDR1 SGHVS and CDR2 FQNEAQ come from the germline V gene. The CDR3 region is CASSLLGTEGETQYF. The CDR3 nucleotides read TGTGCCAGCAGCTTACTCGGGACTGAGGGAGAGACCCAGTACTTC.

This chain joins TRBV15 and TRBJ2-1, with D perhaps matching TRBD1 (7 bases). CDR1 and CDR2 from the germline V gene are LNHNV and YYDKDF (reference sequence). The V end lost 0 bases, the J end lost 8 bases, and 14 bases lay between the germline ends. The length of the CDR3 is 15 residues. The CDR3 region has the DNA TGTGCCACCAGCAGAGATCCAGGGGGGCTGGATGAGCAGTTCTTC. This gives the protein CATSRDPGGLDEQFF.

The V and J genes are TRBV7-9 and TRBJ2-7; possibly TRBD1 or TRBD2 for D (5 bases each). CDR3 length: 12 residues. Germline CDR1 is SEHNR and CDR2 is FQNEAQ (reference sequence). V was clipped by 5 bases and J by 3 bases, with 8 bases between them. The CDR3 bases are TGTGCCAGCAGCCGGGACGGCTACGAGCAGTACTTC. Translating it yields CASSRDGYEQYF.

This clone was seen a few times. The chain carries TRBV5-1 and TRBJ1-1; no clear D. The ends were cut back, 2 bases at V and 0 bases at J, with 17 bases in the middle. Looked up from germline, CDR1 is SGHRS and CDR2 is YFSETQ. CDR3 length equals 17 residues. The CDR3 loop reads CASSLTGADKMNTEAFF. CDR3 DNA: TGCGCCAGCAGCTTAACCGGCGCAGACAAGATGAACACTGAAGCTTTCTTT.

V is TRBV7-9 and J is TRBJ1-1; D not resolved. The CDR3 sequence is 14 residues long. Per germline, CDR1 SEHNR and CDR2 FQNEAQ (reference sequence). Trimming took 2 bases from V and 5 from J, leaving 12 bases between them. The CDR3 here is CASSLMRVGTEAFF. In DNA, the CDR3 is TGTGCCAGCAGCTTAATGAGGGTGGGTACTGAAGCTTTCTTT.

J is TRBJ1-2 and V is TRBV30; D gene uncertain. CDR3 length: 14 amino acids. Germline lookup yields CDR1 GTSNPN and CDR2 SVGIG (reference sequence). Trimming took 3 bases from V and 4 from J, leaving 15 bases between them. The CDR3 is CAWSPRMEGYGYTF. For the CDR3, the DNA is TGTGCCTGGAGCCCCCGTATGGAAGGCTATGGCTACACCTTC.

The chain links TRBV19 to TRBJ1-1; D may be TRBD1 (6 bases). The CDR3 totals 13 residues. Germline lookup yields CDR1 LNHDA and CDR2 SQIVND (reference sequence). Between the trimmed V and J ends, which lost 7 bases and 7 bases, there was a span of 16 bases. The CDR3 sequence: CASTNTGAGEAFF. For the CDR3, the DNA is TGTGCCAGTACTAATACGGGGGCTGGTGAAGCTTTCTTT.

The chain couples TRBV6-1 to TRBJ2-1, with D possibly matching TRBD1 (5 bases). Trimming pared 2 bases from V and 5 bases from J, leaving 13 bases between. The length of the CDR3 is 15 residues. Germline lookup yields CDR1 MNHNS and CDR2 SASEGT. CDR3 protein: CASSEYSMGHNEQFF. The CDR3 nucleotides are TGTGCCAGCAGTGAATATTCGATGGGGCACAATGAGCAGTTCTTC.

The chain carries TRBV18 and TRBJ2-1; tentatively, D is TRBD1 (5 bases). CDR1 is KGHSH and CDR2 is LQKENI in the germline V gene. This CDR3 is built from 12 residues. Trimming took off 3 bases at V and 7 bases at J, with 7 bases between the two ends. The DNA of the CDR3 is TGTGCCAGCTCACCTCAGGGTAATGAGCAGTTCTTC. It yields the protein CASSPQGNEQFF. The whole variable domain, filled in from reference TRBV18 and TRBJ2-1, reads NAGVMQNPRHLVRRRGQEARLRCSPMKGHSHVYWYRQLPEEGLKFMVYLQKENIIDESGMPKERFSAEFPKEGPSILRIQQVVRGDSAAYFCASSPQGNEQFFGPGTRLTVL.

The gene calls are TRBV19 and TRBJ2-1, with 15 bases lining up with TRBD2. This CDR3 is built from 18 residues. V lost 6 bases to trimming and J lost 3 bases; unmatched junction nucleotides: 9. The germline CDR1 and CDR2 sequences are LNHDA and SQIVND (reference sequence). CDR3 in amino acids: CASSRTGGLAGGYNEQFF. The DNA for the CDR3 is TGTGCCAGTAGCCGCACTGGGGGACTAGCGGGAGGCTACAATGAGCAGTTCTTC.

This clone has only one observation. The chain uses TRBV29-1 and TRBJ1-1, with a possible D match to TRBD1 (5 bases). The germline V gene has CDR1 SQVTM and CDR2 ANQGSEA. Trimming cost V 7 bases and J 6 bases, with 15 bases left between them. CDR3 length: 12 amino acids. CDR3 bases: TGCAGCGCCGCGGGACGGGGGGCTGAAGCTTTCTTT. Translated: CSAAGRGAEAFF.

The chain joins TRBV5-1 to TRBJ1-1, with 7 positions matching TRBD1. Germline assignment: CDR1 SGHRS and CDR2 YFSETQ. V shed 0 bases, J shed 0 bases, and the junction held 8 bases outside the gene matches. The CDR3 extends over 17 amino acids. DNA of the CDR3: TGCGCCAGCAGCTTGGCCCGGGACAGTTTTATGAACACTGAAGCTTTCTTT. Translation gives CASSLARDSFMNTEAFF.

In DNA form, the CDR3 reads TGTGCCAGCAGCGAACAGGGGGCGCGGGATGAGCAGTTCTTC. Protein sequence: CASSEQGARDEQFF. V is TRBV9 and J is TRBJ2-1, with 9 bases that match TRBD1. Trimming cost V 3 bases and J 8 bases; bases outside gene matches: 6. CDR3 length: 14 amino acids. Germline assignment: CDR1 SGDLS and CDR2 YYNGEE. The whole variable domain, filled in from reference TRBV9 and TRBJ2-1, reads DSGVTQTPKHLITATGQRVTLRCSPRSGDLSVYWYQQSLDQGLQFLIQYYNGEERAKGNILERFSAQQFPDLHSELNLSSLELGDSALYFCASSEQGARDEQFFGPGTRLTVL.

The chain couples TRBV9 to TRBJ2-2; 7 bases line up with TRBD1. Trimming removed 4 bases from V and 7 bases from J; junction bases left unmatched: 7. The V gene's germline CDR1 is SGDLS and CDR2 YYNGEE. The CDR3 runs to 14 residues. Here the CDR3 DNA reads TGTGCCAGCAGCCTCAGGGGGAAGGTCGGGGAGCTGTTTTTT. Protein: CASSLRGKVGELFF.

This chain links TRBV9 with TRBJ1-2; D remains ambiguous. Germline V gene data show CDR1 as SGDLS and CDR2 as YYNGEE. CDR3 size: 11 residues. The ends were cut back, 7 bases at V and 2 bases at J, with 6 bases in the middle. CDR3 residues: CASHSNYGYTF. DNA for the CDR3: TGTGCCAGCCACTCGAACTATGGCTACACCTTC.

The chain carries TRBV5-4 and TRBJ2-5, with 10 positions matching TRBD1. The J segment lost 4 bases and the V segment lost 4 bases, leaving 10 bases of the junction unmatched. This CDR3 comprises 16 residues. Germline V gene sequence: CDR1 SGHNT, CDR2 YYREEE (reference sequence). The CDR3 loop reads CASSPSRDRGAETQYF. The CDR3 DNA reads as TGTGCCAGCAGCCCAAGCCGGGACAGGGGAGCAGAGACCCAGTACTTC.

The V call is TRBV9, the J call TRBJ2-6; 8 nucleotides agree with TRBD1. The CDR3 is 19 residues long. The V segment lost 4 bases and the J segment 0 bases; nucleotides outside the gene matches: 12. Germline assignment: CDR1 SGDLS and CDR2 YYNGEE. The CDR3 here is CASSIRPGQDYSGANVLTF. The CDR3 DNA follows: TGTGCCAGCAGCATAAGACCGGGACAGGACTACTCTGGGGCCAACGTCCTGACTTTC.

The rearrangement joins TRBV19 to TRBJ1-1, with unresolved D. The V end was cut by 5 bases, the J end by 3 bases, with 10 bases between. CDR3 length: 13 residues. CDR1 is LNHDA and CDR2 is SQIVND in the germline V gene (reference sequence). In DNA form, the CDR3 reads TGTGCCAGTAGTTCACAAAGGGACACTGAAGCTTTCTTT. Residues: CASSSQRDTEAFF.